This T cell receptor (beta chain) was captured by sequencing in a study of blood T cell repertoires in COVID-19. As for the study in general: The study drew acute and convalescent COVID-19 samples from the United States, Italy and Spain.

Measured with immunoSEQ multiplex PCR; TCRdb has only the in-frame clones, and not every one. This table has fewer than 300,000 clones, around four fifths appearing once. Germline CDR1 reads SGHAT; CDR2 reads FQNNGV. The length of the CDR3 is 16 residues. V lost 2 bases to trimming and J lost 6 bases, with 19 bases between them. This receptor was taken from an elderly man with acute or convalescent COVID-19. The sequencing sample was made of peripheral blood. The chain recombines TRBV11-2 with TRBJ2-5, with D possibly TRBD1 on 6 matching bases. The CDR3 DNA is TGTGCCAGCAGCTTATATGGACAGCCTAGACCGAAGACCCAGTACTTC. It specifies CASSLYGQPRPKTQYF.